This TCR beta chain was recorded in a study of cytomegalovirus exposure and HLA in healthy donors. The PCR had 60 Vbeta and 13 Jbeta primers. The method was immunoSEQ multiplex PCR; TCRdb's version includes in-frame clones alone and lacks a portion of them. The table has about 190,000 clones, more than 75% seen once. Comment on this clone: No antigen is known for it.

Whole-study results and caveats: Under in vitro conditions, a few CMV-associated chains were confirmed as specific for CMV antigens. TCR beta V- and J-gene trimming was later associated with a missense DCLRE1C variant. Differences between HLA loci emerged in a later analysis of TCR association rates, with DRB1 most and HLA-C fewest.

After removal of 0 bases from V and 5 bases from J, the junction contained 5 bases not matched to a gene. Germline-derived CDR1 and CDR2 are MGHRA and YSYEKL. There are 16 residues in the CDR3. What was sequenced was PBMCs. This chain uses TRBV4-1 with TRBJ2-5; 11 positions match TRBD2. The sequence was obtained from a woman younger than 30 in good health and CMV-seronegative. The CDR3, as DNA: TGCGCCAGCAGCCAAGATTCCTTAGCGGGGGGGGAGACCCAGTACTTC. Its translation: CASSQDSLAGGETQYF.